Included here is one T cell receptor beta chain sequence, with context. Its antigen is as yet unknown. The unexposed donors gave CD4+ T cells in about 2011-2019, prior to COVID-19. The cells were cultured for less than twelve days before CD4+ T cells were isolated. The data are from a study of CD4 T cells in relation to SARS-CoV-2 and coronaviruses. Regarding the study as a whole: Approximately 65% of donors had memory CD4+ clonotypes crossrecognizing SARS-CoV-2 and common cold coronavirus spike.

Sequencing was performed with immunoSEQ multiplex PCR; in TCRdb, only in-frame clones are kept and a portion is missing. Of fewer than 20,000 clones listed, about 76% were seen once; the top ten hold roughly 31%. The sequenced material came from CD4+ T cells from PBMCs, cultured in vitro. The receptor's source is a human donor in good health.

As DNA, the CDR3 is TGCGCCAGCAGCCGAGAAGGCGGCGGGACCTACGAGCAGTACTTC. Translated: CASSREGGGTYEQYF. The rearrangement uses TRBV4-1 and TRBJ2-7; D might be TRBD2 (6 bases). Trimming left V 4 bases short and J 2 bases short, with 15 bases between. The CDR3 spans 15 residues. Germline lookup yields CDR1 MGHRA and CDR2 YSYEKL.